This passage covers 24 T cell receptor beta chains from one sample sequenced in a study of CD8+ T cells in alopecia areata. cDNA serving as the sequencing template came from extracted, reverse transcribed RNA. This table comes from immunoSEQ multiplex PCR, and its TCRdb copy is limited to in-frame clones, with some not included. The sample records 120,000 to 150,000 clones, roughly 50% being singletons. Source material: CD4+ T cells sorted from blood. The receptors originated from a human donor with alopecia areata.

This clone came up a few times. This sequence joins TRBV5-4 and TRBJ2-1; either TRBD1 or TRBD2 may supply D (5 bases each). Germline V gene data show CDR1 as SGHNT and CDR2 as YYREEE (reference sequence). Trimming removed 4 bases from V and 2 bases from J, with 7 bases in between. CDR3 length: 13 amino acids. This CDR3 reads CASSPGPYNEQFF. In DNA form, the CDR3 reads TGTGCCAGCAGCCCGGGGCCCTACAATGAGCAGTTCTTC.

CDR3 sequence reads: CASSGIRQQLAKNIQYF. CDR3 DNA sequence: TGTGCCAGCAGTGGTATCAGACAGCAATTAGCCAAAAACATTCAGTACTTC. The rearrangement links TRBV2 to TRBJ2-4; perhaps TRBD1 as D (5 bases). Germline values: CDR1 SNHLY, CDR2 FYNNEI. V was shortened by 4 bases and J by 0 bases, with 16 bases between the two germline ends. The length of the CDR3 is 17 residues. Looking up the rest from reference TRBV2 and TRBJ2-4 gives the full variable domain: EPEVTQTPSHQVTQMGQEVILRCVPISNHLYFYWYRQILGQKVEFLVSFYNNEISEKSEIFDDQFSVERPDGSNFTLKIRSTKLEDSAMYFCASSGIRQQLAKNIQYFGAGTRLSVL.

The CDR3 reads CSVQRAGNTEAFF. The CDR3 nucleotides are TGCAGCGTCCAAAGGGCGGGAAACACTGAAGCTTTCTTT. The chain carries TRBV29-1 and TRBJ1-1; no clear D. V lost 6 bases and J lost 2, with 13 bases in between. The CDR3 runs to 13 residues. The germline gives CDR1 SQVTM, CDR2 ANQGSEA.

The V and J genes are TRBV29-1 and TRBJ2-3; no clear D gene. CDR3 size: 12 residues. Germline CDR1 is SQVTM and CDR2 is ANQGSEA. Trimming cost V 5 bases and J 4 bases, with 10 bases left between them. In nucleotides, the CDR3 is TGCAGCGTTCTTATCCCGCCAGATACGCAGTATTTT. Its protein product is CSVLIPPDTQYF.

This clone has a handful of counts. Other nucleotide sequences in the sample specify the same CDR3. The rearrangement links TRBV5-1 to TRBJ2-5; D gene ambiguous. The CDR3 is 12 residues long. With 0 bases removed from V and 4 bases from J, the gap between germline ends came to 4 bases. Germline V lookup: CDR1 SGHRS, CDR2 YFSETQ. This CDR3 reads CASSLARETQYF. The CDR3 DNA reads TGCGCCAGCAGCTTGGCCCGAGAGACCCAGTACTTC.

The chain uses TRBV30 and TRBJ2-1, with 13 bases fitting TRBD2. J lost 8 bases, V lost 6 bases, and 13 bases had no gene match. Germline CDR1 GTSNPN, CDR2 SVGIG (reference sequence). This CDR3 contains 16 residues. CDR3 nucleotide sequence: TGTGCCTGCCGACTAGCGGGAGGAAAGGGTTGGGATGAGCAGTTCTTC. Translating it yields CACRLAGGKGWDEQFF.

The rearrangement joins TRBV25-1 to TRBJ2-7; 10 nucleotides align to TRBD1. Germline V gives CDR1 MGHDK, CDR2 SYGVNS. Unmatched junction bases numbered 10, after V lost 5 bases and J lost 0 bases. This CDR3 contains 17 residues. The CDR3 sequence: CASSPGQGSKGSYEQYF. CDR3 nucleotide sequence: TGTGCCAGCAGTCCGGGACAGGGGTCCAAAGGCTCCTACGAGCAGTACTTC.

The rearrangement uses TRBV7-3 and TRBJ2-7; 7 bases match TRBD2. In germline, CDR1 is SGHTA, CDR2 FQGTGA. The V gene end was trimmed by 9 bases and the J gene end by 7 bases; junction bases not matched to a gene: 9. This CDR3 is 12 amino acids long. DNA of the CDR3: TGTGCCAGTTCCGCGGGGGTTGGTGAGCAGTACTTC. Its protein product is CASSAGVGEQYF.

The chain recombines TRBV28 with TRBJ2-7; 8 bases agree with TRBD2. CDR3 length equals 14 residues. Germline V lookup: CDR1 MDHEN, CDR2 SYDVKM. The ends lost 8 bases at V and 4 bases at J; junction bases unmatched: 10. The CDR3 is CASGDGTSIYEQYF. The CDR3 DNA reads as TGTGCCAGCGGCGACGGGACTAGTATTTACGAGCAGTACTTC.

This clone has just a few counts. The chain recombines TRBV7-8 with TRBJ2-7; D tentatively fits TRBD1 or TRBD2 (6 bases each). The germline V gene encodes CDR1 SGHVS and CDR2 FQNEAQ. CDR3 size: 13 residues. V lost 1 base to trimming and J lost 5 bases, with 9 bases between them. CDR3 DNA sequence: TGTGCCAGCAGCTTAGAGGGGGGCCACGAGCAGTACTTC. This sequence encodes CASSLEGGHEQYF.

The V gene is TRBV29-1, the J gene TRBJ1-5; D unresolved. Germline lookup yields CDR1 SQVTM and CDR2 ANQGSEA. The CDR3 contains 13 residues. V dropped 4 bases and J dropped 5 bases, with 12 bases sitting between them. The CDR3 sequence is CSVVEFADQPQHF. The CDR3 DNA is TGCAGCGTTGTAGAGTTTGCGGATCAGCCCCAGCATTTT.

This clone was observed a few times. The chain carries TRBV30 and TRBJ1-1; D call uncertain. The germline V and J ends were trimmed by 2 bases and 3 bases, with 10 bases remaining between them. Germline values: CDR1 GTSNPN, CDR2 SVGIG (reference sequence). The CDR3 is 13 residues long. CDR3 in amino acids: CAWSSLAYTEAFF. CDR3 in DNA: TGTGCCTGGAGTTCACTCGCATACACTGAAGCTTTCTTT.

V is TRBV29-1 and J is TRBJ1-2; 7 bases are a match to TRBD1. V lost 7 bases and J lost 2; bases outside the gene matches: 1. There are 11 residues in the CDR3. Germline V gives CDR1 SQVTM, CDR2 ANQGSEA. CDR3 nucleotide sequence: TGCAGCGCGGGACAGAACTATGGCTACACCTTC. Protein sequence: CSAGQNYGYTF.

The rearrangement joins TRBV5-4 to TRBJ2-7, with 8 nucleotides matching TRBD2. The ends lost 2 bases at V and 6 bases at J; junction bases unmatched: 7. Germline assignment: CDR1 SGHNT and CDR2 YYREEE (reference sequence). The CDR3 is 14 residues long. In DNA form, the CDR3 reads TGTGCCAGCAGCTTATGGAGCGGGAGTGGCGAGCAGTACTTC. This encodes CASSLWSGSGEQYF.

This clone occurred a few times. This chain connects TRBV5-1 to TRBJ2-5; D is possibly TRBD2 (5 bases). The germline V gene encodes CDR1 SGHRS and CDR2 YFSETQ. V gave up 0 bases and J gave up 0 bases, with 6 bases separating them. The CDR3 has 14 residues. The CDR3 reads CASSLDGDQETQYF. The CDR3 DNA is TGCGCCAGCAGCTTGGACGGGGACCAAGAGACCCAGTACTTC.

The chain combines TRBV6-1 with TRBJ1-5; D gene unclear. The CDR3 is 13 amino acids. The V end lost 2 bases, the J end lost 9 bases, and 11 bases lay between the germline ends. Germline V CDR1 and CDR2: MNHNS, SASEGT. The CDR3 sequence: CASSEMFLGPQHF. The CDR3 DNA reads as TGTGCCAGCAGTGAAATGTTTTTGGGGCCCCAGCATTTT.

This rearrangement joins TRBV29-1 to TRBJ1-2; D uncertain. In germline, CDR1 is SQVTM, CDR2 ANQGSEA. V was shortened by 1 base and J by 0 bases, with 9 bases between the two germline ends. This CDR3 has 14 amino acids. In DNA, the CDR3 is TGCAGCGTTGAAGGGCAACCCGCTAACTATGGCTACACCTTC. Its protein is CSVEGQPANYGYTF.

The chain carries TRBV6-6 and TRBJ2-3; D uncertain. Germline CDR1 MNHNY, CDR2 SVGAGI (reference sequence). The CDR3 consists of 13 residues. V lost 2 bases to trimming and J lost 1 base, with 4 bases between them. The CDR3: CASSYAGTDTQYF. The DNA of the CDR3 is TGTGCCAGCAGTTACGCAGGCACAGATACGCAGTATTTT.

CDR3 coding DNA: TGCAGCGTTGGACCAGGGTTCTACAATGAGCAGTTCTTC. As protein: CSVGPGFYNEQFF. This chain uses TRBV29-1 with TRBJ2-1, with D perhaps matching TRBD1 (5 bases). Germline V CDR1 and CDR2: SQVTM, ANQGSEA. Trimming removed 4 bases at V and 3 bases at J, with 10 bases between. The CDR3 length is 13 residues.

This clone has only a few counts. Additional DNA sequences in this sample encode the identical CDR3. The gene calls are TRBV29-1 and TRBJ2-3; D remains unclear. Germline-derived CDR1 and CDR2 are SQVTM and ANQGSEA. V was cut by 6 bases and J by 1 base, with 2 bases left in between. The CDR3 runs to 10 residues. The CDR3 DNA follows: TGCAGCGTAGGCACAGATACGCAGTATTTT. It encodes CSVGTDTQYF.

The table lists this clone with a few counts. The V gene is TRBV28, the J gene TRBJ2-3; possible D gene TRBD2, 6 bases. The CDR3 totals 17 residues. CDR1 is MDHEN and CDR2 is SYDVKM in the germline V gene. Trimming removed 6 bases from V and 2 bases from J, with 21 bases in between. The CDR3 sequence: CASSLNLLGLNTDTQYF. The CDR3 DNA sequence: TGTGCCAGCAGCCTCAACCTCCTGGGACTCAACACAGATACGCAGTATTTT.

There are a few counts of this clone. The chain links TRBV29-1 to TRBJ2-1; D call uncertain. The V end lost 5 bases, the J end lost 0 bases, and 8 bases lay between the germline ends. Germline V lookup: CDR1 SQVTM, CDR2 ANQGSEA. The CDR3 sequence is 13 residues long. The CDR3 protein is CSVKLSSYNEQFF. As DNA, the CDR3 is TGCAGCGTTAAGCTTAGCTCCTACAATGAGCAGTTCTTC.

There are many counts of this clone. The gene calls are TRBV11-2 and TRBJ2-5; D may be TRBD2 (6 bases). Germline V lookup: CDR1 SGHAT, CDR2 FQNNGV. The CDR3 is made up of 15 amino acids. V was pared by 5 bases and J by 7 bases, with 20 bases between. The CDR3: CASSPSGFTHGTQYF. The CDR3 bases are TGTGCCAGCAGCCCCAGCGGGTTTACCCATGGGACCCAGTACTTC.

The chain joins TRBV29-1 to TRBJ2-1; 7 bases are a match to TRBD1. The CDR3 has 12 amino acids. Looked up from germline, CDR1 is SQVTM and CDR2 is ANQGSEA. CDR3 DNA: TGCTCCACAGGGGACCCCTACAATGAGCAGTTCTTC. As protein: CSTGDPYNEQFF.